The entry that follows covers one T cell receptor (beta chain) sequence. The antigen remains undetermined. This sample is part of a study of cytomegalovirus exposure and HLA in healthy donors. Study results and limitations: Later on, a genetic analysis was performed. It linked a missense variant in DCLRE1C with V- and J-gene trimming of TCR beta.

PCR used 60 Vbeta primers and 13 Jbeta primers. The table came from immunoSEQ multiplex PCR; TCRdb's copy has only in-frame clones and leaves some out. In the table there are 90,000 to 120,000 clones, about 80% of which are singletons. V lost 4 bases, J lost 2 bases, and 13 bases lay in between. The CDR3 contains 15 residues. Germline V gene sequence: CDR1 MNHEY, CDR2 SMNVEV (reference sequence). The receptor comes from a woman aged 40 to 50 in good health and CMV-seronegative. The sequenced sample consisted of PBMCs. The chain recombines TRBV27 with TRBJ2-3; D gene uncertain. In DNA, the CDR3 is TGTGCCAGCAGTTCCTATGCCATAAACACAGATACGCAGTATTTT. Amino acids: CASSSYAINTDTQYF.